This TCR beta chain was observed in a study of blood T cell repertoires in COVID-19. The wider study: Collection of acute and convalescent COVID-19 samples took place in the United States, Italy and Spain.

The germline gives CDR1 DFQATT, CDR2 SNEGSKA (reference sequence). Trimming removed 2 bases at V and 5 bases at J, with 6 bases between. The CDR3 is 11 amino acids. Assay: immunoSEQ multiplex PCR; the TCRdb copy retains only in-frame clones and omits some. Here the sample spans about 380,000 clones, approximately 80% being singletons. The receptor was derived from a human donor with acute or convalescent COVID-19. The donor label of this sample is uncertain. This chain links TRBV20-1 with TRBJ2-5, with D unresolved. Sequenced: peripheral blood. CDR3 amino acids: CSARIRETQYF. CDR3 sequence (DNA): TGCAGTGCTAGAATACGGGAGACCCAGTACTTC.